This passage covers 14 T cell receptor beta chains from one sample sequenced in a study of read filtering for tumor transcriptome and immune sequencing. From 300 to 450 ng of RNA, a library with molecular barcoded alpha/delta and beta/gamma adaptors was made. TCRdb processed the reads anew with MiXCR; each CDR3 protein has one entry. The table lists tens of thousands of distinct CDR3 sequences, more than 11% of them singletons. Material for sequencing was a population of CD138-negative cells sorted from bone marrow. The receptor set was obtained from a donor aged 40 or over with multiple myeloma.

Comments on this clonotype: A much larger clone differs from this one at a single base, so this may be a read error. V gene TRBV27 combines with J gene TRBJ2-7; D not resolved. The CDR3 spans 14 residues. Between the trimmed V and J ends, which lost 7 bases and 6 bases, there was a span of 19 bases. CDR1 and CDR2 (germline): MNHEY, SMNVEV (reference sequence). For the CDR3, the DNA is TGTGCCAGCACCCCCTCCGGATCAGGCTGCGAGCAGTACTTC. Encoded protein: CASTPSGSGCEQYF.

In this sample, this clonotype turned up a few times. One base away lies a much larger clone, so this may be a sequencing read error. The chain has TRBV30 and TRBJ1-2; D gene unclear. The CDR3 sequence is 11 residues long. Germline V CDR1 and CDR2: GTSNPN, SVGIG (reference sequence). Trimming took off 5 bases at V and 6 bases at J, with 10 bases between the two ends. DNA for the CDR3: TGTGCCTGGGGGCGAGGCCATGGCTACACCTTC. It encodes CAWGRGHGYTF.

This clonotype was seen ten or more times. The chain joins TRBV29-1 to TRBJ1-1; D gene ambiguous. Per germline, CDR1 SQVTM and CDR2 ANQGSEA. CDR3 length equals 11 residues. V was pared by 6 bases and J by 2 bases, with 7 bases between. The CDR3, as DNA: TGCAGCGTGCCCGTAAACACTGAAGCTTTCTTT. Encoded protein: CSVPVNTEAFF.

At least ten counts were recorded for this clonotype. The chain uses TRBV21-1 and TRBJ1-5. TRBV21-1 is described as a pseudogene. The CDR3 covers 18 residues. CDR3 sequence reads: CASSKVELGMGSNQPQHF. The CDR3 DNA follows: TGTGCCAGCAGCAAAGTGGAGCTTGGGATGGGAAGCAATCAGCCCCAGCATTTT.

This clonotype showed up many times. The genes are TRBV12-3 or TRBV12-4 and TRBJ1-1, with D uncertain. The CDR3 runs to 13 residues. Trimming left V 5 bases short and J 2 bases short, with 9 bases between. CDR3 nucleotide sequence: TGTGCCAGCAGTCTGGGCCTTAACACTGAAGCTTTCTTT. Translated: CASSLGLNTEAFF.

This clonotype was seen many times. The V gene is TRBV5-6, the J gene TRBJ1-1; 7 positions match TRBD1. In germline, CDR1 is SGHDT, CDR2 YYEEEE. The CDR3 has 14 residues. The ends lost 4 bases at V and 4 bases at J; junction bases unmatched: 7. This chain's CDR3 is CASSETGMGTEAFF. The DNA of the CDR3 is TGTGCCAGCAGCGAGACAGGGATGGGCACTGAAGCTTTCTTT.

This clonotype was counted ten times or more. The chain has TRBV14 and TRBJ1-1; D is ambiguous. Looked up from germline, CDR1 is SGHDN and CDR2 is FVKESK. V was cut by 1 base and J by 6 bases, with 12 bases left in between. The CDR3 contains 14 residues. Here the CDR3 DNA reads TGTGCCAGCAGCCAAGCCCTAGGGTCGGCTGAAGCTTTCTTT. It encodes CASSQALGSAEAFF.

Ten or more counts support this clonotype. V and J are TRBV7-9 and TRBJ2-1; no clear D. CDR3 length: 14 amino acids. The germline V gene has CDR1 SEHNR and CDR2 FQNEAQ (reference sequence). Trimming pared 3 bases from V and 4 bases from J, leaving 10 bases between. This chain's CDR3 is CASSFQTAYNEQFF. CDR3 in DNA: TGTGCCAGCAGCTTCCAAACGGCATACAATGAGCAGTTCTTC.

There are many counts of this clonotype. This chain uses TRBV10-3 with TRBJ2-7; TRBD2 matches at 8 bases. Germline V gene data show CDR1 as ENHRY and CDR2 as SYGVKD. The CDR3 consists of 14 residues. Trimming at V came to 10 bases and at J to 4 bases, leaving 12 bases not matched to a gene. The CDR3 region is CATGSGRGRYEQYF. The CDR3 DNA reads as TGTGCCACCGGGAGCGGGAGAGGCAGGTACGAGCAGTACTTC.

This clonotype has at least ten counts. The J gene is TRBJ1-1, the V gene TRBV6-5, with D hard to call. This CDR3 is 15 amino acids long. The V gene's germline CDR1 is MNHEY and CDR2 SVGAGI. V was cut by 2 bases and J by 0 bases, with 10 bases left in between. This chain's CDR3 is CASSYGVSMNTEAFF. CDR3 bases: TGTGCCAGCAGTTACGGGGTCTCTATGAACACTGAAGCTTTCTTT.

This clonotype has at least ten counts. V usage is TRBV20-1 and J usage is TRBJ1-2; 9 bases fit TRBD1. This CDR3 is built from 14 residues. The germline CDR1 and CDR2 sequences are DFQATT and SNEGSKA (reference sequence). After removal of 5 bases from V and 2 bases from J, the junction contained 6 bases not matched to a gene. DNA for the CDR3: TGCAGTGCTCTCCAGACAGGGGGGAACTATGGCTACACCTTC. Protein sequence: CSALQTGGNYGYTF.

At least ten counts were recorded for this clonotype. The V gene is TRBV20-1, the J gene TRBJ2-7; 9 nucleotides match TRBD2. The CDR3 runs to 14 residues. Germline CDR1 reads DFQATT; CDR2 reads SNEGSKA (reference sequence). V shed 2 bases, J shed 2 bases, and the junction held 4 bases outside the gene matches. CDR3 sequence: CSARRGRGPYEQYF. The CDR3 coding sequence is TGCAGTGCTAGACGCGGGAGGGGACCCTACGAGCAGTACTTC.

This clonotype was seen only a few times. V usage is TRBV19 and J usage is TRBJ2-1; D is unresolved. The CDR3 is made up of 13 amino acids. Trimming cost V 5 bases and J 6 bases, with 11 bases left between them. The germline V gene encodes CDR1 LNHDA and CDR2 SQIVND (reference sequence). The CDR3 DNA reads as TGTGCCAGTAGTCCCCCCACCCTCAATGAGCAGTTCTTC. Protein sequence: CASSPPTLNEQFF.

Remarks on this clonotype: A much larger clone lies a single base off, so this may be a read error. The V gene is TRBV5-1, the J gene TRBJ1-1; no definite D call. This CDR3 has 12 residues. The germline CDR1 and CDR2 sequences are SGHRS and YFSETQ. DNA of the CDR3: TGCGCCAGCAGCTTGCCGGGGATTGAAGCTTCCTTT. This translates into CASSLPGIEASF.